The 5 T cell receptor beta chains presented below share a single source sample, sequenced in a study of shared clonotypes between healthy human individuals. Generated by immunoSEQ multiplex PCR, the TCRdb table keeps only in-frame clones and is missing some. Altogether about 980,000 clones are present, 76% being singletons, with the ten largest covering over 1.3%. The sample comprised memory CD4+ T cells sorted from blood. Described subset: CD45RA-negative fraction. The receptors derive from a man between 18 and 35 years old in good health.

This clone was detected only once. The rearrangement links TRBV20-1 to TRBJ2-7, with D unclear. Per the germline V gene, CDR1 is DFQATT and CDR2 is SNEGSKA (reference sequence). Trimming cost V 3 bases and J 10 bases, with 13 bases left between them. The CDR3 spans 11 residues. The CDR3 sequence: CSARLAARQYF. In nucleotides, the CDR3 is TGCAGTGCTAGGTTGGCGGCACGCCAGTACTTC.

This chain links TRBV5-1 with TRBJ2-3; no clear D gene. Germline V lookup: CDR1 SGHRS, CDR2 YFSETQ. V was shortened by 4 bases and J by 1 base, with 7 bases between the two germline ends. The CDR3 spans 13 residues. The CDR3 region has the DNA TGCGCCAGCAGCGCCGATCGCACAGATACGCAGTATTTT. This gives the protein CASSADRTDTQYF.

Turning to this clone: In the same sample, other DNA sequences code for this CDR3. This chain uses TRBV15 with TRBJ2-4; 9 nucleotides agree with TRBD1. Germline CDR1 and CDR2: LNHNV and YYDKDF (reference sequence). V shed 1 base, J shed 0 bases, and the junction held 4 bases outside the gene matches. This CDR3 has 17 amino acids. CDR3 protein: CATSRVGQGLAKNIQYF. The CDR3 DNA reads TGTGCCACCAGCAGAGTTGGACAGGGGCTAGCCAAAAACATTCAGTACTTC.

This clone came up once. The gene calls are TRBV11-3 and TRBJ2-1; D is unresolved. This CDR3 has 15 residues. The germline V and J ends were trimmed by 6 bases and 0 bases, with 12 bases remaining between them. Germline-derived CDR1 and CDR2 are SGHNT and YENEEA. DNA for the CDR3: TGTGCCAGCAGTTTAACTTCGAGCTCCTACAATGAGCAGTTCTTC. This gives the protein CASSLTSSSYNEQFF.

Concerning this clone: This sample includes further DNA sequences coding for the same CDR3. CDR3 nucleotide sequence: TGTGCCAGCAGCTTGGGGGCTCGGGAGACCCAGTACTTC. This gives the protein CASSLGARETQYF. This chain links TRBV11-2 with TRBJ2-5; tentative D call: TRBD1 (6 bases). Germline values: CDR1 SGHAT, CDR2 FQNNGV. The V end lost 3 bases, the J end lost 5 bases, and 10 bases lay between the germline ends. The CDR3 length is 13 residues.